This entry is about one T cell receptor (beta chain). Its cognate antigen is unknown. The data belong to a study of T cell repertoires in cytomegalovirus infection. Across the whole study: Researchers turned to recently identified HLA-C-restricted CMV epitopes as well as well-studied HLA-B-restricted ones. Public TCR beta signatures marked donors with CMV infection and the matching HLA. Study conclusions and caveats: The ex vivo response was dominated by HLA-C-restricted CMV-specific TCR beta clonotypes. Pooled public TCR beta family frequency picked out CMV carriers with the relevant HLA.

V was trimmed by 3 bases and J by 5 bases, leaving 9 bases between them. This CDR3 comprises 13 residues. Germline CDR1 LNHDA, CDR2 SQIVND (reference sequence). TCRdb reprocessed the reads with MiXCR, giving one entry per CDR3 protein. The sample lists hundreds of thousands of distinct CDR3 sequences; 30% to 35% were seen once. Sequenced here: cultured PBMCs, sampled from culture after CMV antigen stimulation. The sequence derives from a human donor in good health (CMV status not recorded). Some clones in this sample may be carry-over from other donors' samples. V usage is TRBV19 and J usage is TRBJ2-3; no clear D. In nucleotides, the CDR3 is TGTGCCAGTAGTATCTTCGGCAGAGATACGCAGTATTTT. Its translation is CASSIFGRDTQYF.